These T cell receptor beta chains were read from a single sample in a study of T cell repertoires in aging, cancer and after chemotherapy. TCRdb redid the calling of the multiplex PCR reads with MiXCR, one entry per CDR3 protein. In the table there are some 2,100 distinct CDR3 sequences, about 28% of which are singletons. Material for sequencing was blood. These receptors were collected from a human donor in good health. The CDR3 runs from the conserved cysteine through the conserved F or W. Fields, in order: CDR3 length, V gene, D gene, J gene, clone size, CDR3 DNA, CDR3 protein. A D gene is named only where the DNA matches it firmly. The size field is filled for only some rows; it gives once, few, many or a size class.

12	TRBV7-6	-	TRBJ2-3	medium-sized	TGTGCCAGCAGCTCCAGGGATAATACGCAGTATTTT	CASSSRDNTQYF
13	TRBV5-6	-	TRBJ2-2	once	TGTGCCAGCGTCCGTGAGGGGACCGGGGAGCTGTTTTTT	CASVREGTGELFF
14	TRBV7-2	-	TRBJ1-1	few	TGTGCCAGCAGCCCGGGGGCGGTACGTACTGAAGCTTTCTTT	CASSPGAVRTEAFF
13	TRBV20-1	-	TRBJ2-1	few	TGCAGTGCCGGGAGTTTATTCGGGGGTGAGCAGTTCTTC	CSAGSLFGGEQFF
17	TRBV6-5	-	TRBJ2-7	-	TGTGCCAGCAGTTACTCGAACCGACTAACGAACACTTACGAGCAGTACTTC	CASSYSNRLTNTYEQYF
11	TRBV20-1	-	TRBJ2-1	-	TGCAGTGCGCGTACATACAATGAGCAGTTCTTC	CSARTYNEQFF
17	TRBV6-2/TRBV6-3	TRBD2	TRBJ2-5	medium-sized	TGTGCCAGCAGACGAGGACTAGCGAGCTCCATTCGGGAGACCCAGTACTTC	CASRRGLASSIRETQYF
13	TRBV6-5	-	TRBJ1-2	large	TGTGCCAGCAGTTACCCCGGGGGTCATGGCTACACCTTC	CASSYPGGHGYTF
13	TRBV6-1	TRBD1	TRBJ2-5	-	TGTGCCACCGGCGGACAGGGGTTGGTTAGCTTTCTCTTC	CATGGQGLVSFLF
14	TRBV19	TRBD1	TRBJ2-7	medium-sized	TGTGCCAGTAGTACCGGACAGGGGGGGTACGAGCAGTACTTC	CASSTGQGGYEQYF
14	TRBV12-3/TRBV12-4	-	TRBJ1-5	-	TGTGCCAGCAGTTTCTTCTCGAATAATCAGCCCCAGCATTTT	CASSFFSNNQPQHF